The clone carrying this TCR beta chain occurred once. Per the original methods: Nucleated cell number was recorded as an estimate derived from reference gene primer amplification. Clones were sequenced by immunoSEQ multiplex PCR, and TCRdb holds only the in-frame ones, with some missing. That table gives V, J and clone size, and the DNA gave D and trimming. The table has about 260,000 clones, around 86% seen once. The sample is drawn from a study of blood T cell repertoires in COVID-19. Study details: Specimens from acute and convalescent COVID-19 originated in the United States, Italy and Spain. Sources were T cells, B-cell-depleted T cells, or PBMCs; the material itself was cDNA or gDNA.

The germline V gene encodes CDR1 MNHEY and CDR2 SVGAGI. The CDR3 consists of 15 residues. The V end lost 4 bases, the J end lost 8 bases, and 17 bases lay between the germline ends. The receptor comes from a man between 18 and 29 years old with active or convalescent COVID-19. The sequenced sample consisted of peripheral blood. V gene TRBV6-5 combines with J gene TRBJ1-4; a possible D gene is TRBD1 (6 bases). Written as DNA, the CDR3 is TGTGCCAGCAGTTCCGCTCCGGGACAAGAAGAAAAACTGTTTTTT. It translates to CASSSAPGQEEKLFF.